Following are 21 T cell receptor beta chains from one sample sequenced in a study of control samples from healthy donors and cancer patients. The table came from immunoSEQ multiplex PCR; TCRdb's copy has only in-frame clones and leaves some out. The table has 100,000 to 150,000 clones, roughly 90% seen once. The material sequenced was blood. The receptors shown here come from a man aged 18 to 29 in good health.

The V and J genes are TRBV5-4 and TRBJ2-7; D ambiguous. The CDR3 has 14 residues. Germline CDR1 and CDR2: SGHNT and YYREEE (reference sequence). Trimming took 2 bases from V and 5 from J, leaving 14 bases between them. CDR3 sequence (DNA): TGTGCCAGCAGCTTACTGAATTCTGTAGACGAGCAGTACTTC. Translation gives CASSLLNSVDEQYF.

This sequence joins TRBV10-3 and TRBJ1-3; no reliable D call. The V and J ends lost 0 bases and 6 bases respectively, with 3 bases between them. The CDR3 totals 12 residues. Per germline, CDR1 ENHRY and CDR2 SYGVKD. This chain's CDR3 is CAISESVNTIYF. The CDR3 nucleotides read TGTGCCATCAGTGAGTCCGTAAACACCATATATTTT.

The gene calls are TRBV6-1 and TRBJ1-5; 7 bases align to TRBD1. CDR1 is MNHNS, CDR2 SASEGT, per germline. The CDR3 is made up of 15 amino acids. The V segment lost 3 bases and the J segment 6 bases; nucleotides outside the gene matches: 8. CDR3 protein: CASSDWEGGGQPQHF. In DNA form, the CDR3 reads TGTGCCAGCAGTGATTGGGAAGGGGGCGGTCAGCCCCAGCATTTT.

This clone was recorded a few times. The chain has TRBV3-1 (or the pseudogene TRBV3-2) and TRBJ1-1; D call uncertain. The CDR3 covers 15 residues. Trimming removed 0 bases from V and 2 bases from J, with 10 bases in between. Germline CDR1 LGHDT, CDR2 YNNKEL (reference sequence). Written as DNA, the CDR3 is TGTGCCAGCAGCCAAGATCTGGCCAGAAACACTGAAGCTTTCTTT. Its protein is CASSQDLARNTEAFF.

The chain employs TRBV6-1 and TRBJ2-1; TRBD2 matches 7 bases. The germline V gene has CDR1 MNHNS and CDR2 SASEGT. The CDR3 spans 13 residues. Losses at the gene ends were 3 bases for V and 8 bases for J; bases not matched to a gene: 4. CDR3 in DNA: TGTGCCAGCAGTGACGGACTAGTCCATGAGCAGTTCTTC. Encoded protein: CASSDGLVHEQFF.

This chain links TRBV6-5 with TRBJ2-7; 10 nucleotides agree with TRBD2. The junction had 7 bases not matched to a gene; V was cut back by 0 bases and J by 5 bases. The CDR3 has 16 residues. Looked up from germline, CDR1 is MNHEY and CDR2 is SVGAGI. CDR3 sequence (DNA): TGTGCCAGCAGTTACTCGAGGACTAGCGGCCCCCACGAGCAGTACTTC. Translation: CASSYSRTSGPHEQYF.

There are a few counts of this clone. The gene calls are TRBV6-5 and TRBJ2-1; 9 nucleotides line up with TRBD2. After removal of 3 bases from V and 10 bases from J, the junction contained 13 bases not matched to a gene. The germline CDR1 and CDR2 sequences are MNHEY and SVGAGI. The CDR3 covers 16 residues. CDR3 sequence (DNA): TGTGCCAGCAGTTATTGGGCGGGAGCGGGGGGTTTGGAGCAGTTCTTC. As protein: CASSYWAGAGGLEQFF.

This chain joins TRBV4-2 and TRBJ1-2, with a tentative D call TRBD1 (5 bases). Trimming removed 3 bases at V and 7 bases at J, with 18 bases between. The CDR3 contains 15 residues. Germline assignment: CDR1 LGHNA and CDR2 YNFKEQ. In nucleotides, the CDR3 is TGTGCCAGCAGCCACCCCTGGACGCCCGGGGGTGGCTACACCTTC. Translating gives CASSHPWTPGGGYTF.

The chain combines TRBV7-9 with TRBJ1-3; D unclear. CDR1 is SEHNR and CDR2 is FQNEAQ in the germline V gene (reference sequence). Trimming pared 4 bases from V and 0 bases from J, leaving 10 bases between. The CDR3 covers 15 residues. As DNA, the CDR3 is TGTGCCAGCAGCTCCGGGAAGAGCTCTGGAAACACCATATATTTT. As protein: CASSSGKSSGNTIYF.

V gene TRBV2 combines with J gene TRBJ2-1; D unresolved. Trimming cost V 0 bases and J 7 bases, with 7 bases left between them. CDR1 and CDR2 from the germline V gene are SNHLY and FYNNEI. The CDR3 extends over 13 amino acids. The CDR3, as DNA: TGTGCCAGCAGTGAAGCGTCAAAGAATGAGCAGTTCTTC. This translates into CASSEASKNEQFF.

This clone occurred a few times. The V call is TRBV19, the J call TRBJ1-5, with D perhaps TRBD1 (6 bases). Trimming pared 5 bases from V and 6 bases from J, leaving 23 bases between. This CDR3 region has 17 residues. In germline, CDR1 is LNHDA, CDR2 SQIVND (reference sequence). In DNA, the CDR3 is TGTGCCAGTAGTGTAAGGGAGGCAGGGGCCCCAGGTCAGCCCCAGCATTTT. This encodes CASSVREAGAPGQPQHF.

The chain recombines TRBV11-2 with TRBJ1-5, with D unclear. This CDR3 spans 14 amino acids. The V and J ends lost 1 base and 2 bases respectively, with 6 bases between them. From germline, CDR1 is SGHAT and CDR2 FQNNGV. The CDR3 sequence: CASSLGGGNQPQHF. The CDR3 bases are TGTGCCAGCAGCTTAGGGGGTGGCAATCAGCCCCAGCATTTT.

The CDR3 sequence is CASSWDRPPSGQYF. CDR3 nucleotide sequence: TGTGCCAGCAGCTGGGACAGGCCTCCGTCTGGGCAGTACTTC. The rearrangement uses TRBV6-5 and TRBJ2-7; 8 positions match TRBD1. The CDR3 extends over 14 amino acids. Germline assignment: CDR1 MNHEY and CDR2 SVGAGI. Losses at the gene ends were 6 bases for V and 9 bases for J; bases not matched to a gene: 13.

This chain connects TRBV6-5 to TRBJ1-2; TRBD1 might be the D (5 bases). Per the germline V gene, CDR1 is MNHEY and CDR2 is SVGAGI. This CDR3 has 16 residues. Trimming removed 4 bases from V and 0 bases from J, with 15 bases in between. The CDR3 loop is CASSSRGRFSNYGYTF. The CDR3 region has the DNA TGTGCCAGCAGTTCAAGGGGCCGCTTTTCTAACTATGGCTACACCTTC.

The V and J genes are TRBV19 and TRBJ1-5; D remains ambiguous. From germline, CDR1 is LNHDA and CDR2 SQIVND (reference sequence). The germline V and J ends were trimmed by 5 bases and 4 bases, with 15 bases remaining between them. This CDR3 has 15 amino acids. CDR3 in DNA: TGTGCCAGTAGTCCCGGTAACCGACCGAATCAGCCCCAGCATTTT. Translating gives CASSPGNRPNQPQHF.

V gene TRBV27 combines with J gene TRBJ1-2; TRBD1 is a possible D gene (6 bases). This CDR3 spans 17 amino acids. Per germline, CDR1 MNHEY and CDR2 SMNVEV (reference sequence). V shed 0 bases and J shed 1 base, with 15 bases lying between them. The CDR3 DNA is TGTGCCAGCAGTTTATCGGTGACAGGTGGAGGTAACTATGGCTACACCTTC. Protein sequence: CASSLSVTGGGNYGYTF.

The chain employs TRBV15 and TRBJ1-1; maybe TRBD1 (5 bases). Trimming took 5 bases from V and 6 from J, leaving 22 bases between them. The CDR3 totals 16 residues. The germline gives CDR1 LNHNV, CDR2 YYDKDF (reference sequence). The CDR3 DNA is TGTGCCACCAGCCCCCAAAATCGGGGGTCCGGGCCTGAAGCTTTCTTT. Its translation: CATSPQNRGSGPEAFF.

The CDR3 protein is CASSLPTSGGETDTQYF. The CDR3 DNA sequence: TGTGCCAGCAGCCTGCCTACTAGCGGGGGGGAGACAGATACGCAGTATTTT. The V gene is TRBV7-9, the J gene TRBJ2-3; 13 nucleotides align to TRBD2. There are 17 residues in the CDR3. Germline CDR1 and CDR2: SEHNR and FQNEAQ (reference sequence). The J segment lost 3 bases and the V segment lost 5 bases, leaving 8 bases of the junction unmatched. Looking up the rest from reference TRBV7-9 and TRBJ2-3 gives the full variable domain: DTGVSQNPRHKITKRGQNVTFRCDPISEHNRLYWYRQTLGQGPEFLTYFQNEAQLEKSRLLSDRFSAERPKGSFSTLEIQRTEQGDSAMYLCASSLPTSGGETDTQYFGPGTRLTVL.

A few counts support this clone. V usage is TRBV2 and J usage is TRBJ2-5; the D gene is possibly TRBD2 (6 bases). V dropped 7 bases and J dropped 4 bases, with 19 bases sitting between them. CDR1 and CDR2 (germline): SNHLY, FYNNEI. The CDR3 covers 15 residues. CDR3 residues: CASKASRGRTETQYF. CDR3 DNA: TGTGCCAGCAAAGCGTCCCGGGGGAGGACAGAGACCCAGTACTTC.

This clone appeared once. This chain links TRBV19 with TRBJ1-5; 8 bases line up with TRBD1. Losses at the gene ends were 0 bases for V and 3 bases for J; bases not matched to a gene: 7. Looked up from germline, CDR1 is LNHDA and CDR2 is SQIVND (reference sequence). This CDR3 contains 17 residues. Written as DNA, the CDR3 is TGTGCCAGTAGTATAGATCTTACAGGGGGGATCAATCAGCCCCAGCATTTT. It encodes CASSIDLTGGINQPQHF.

The J gene is TRBJ2-7, the V gene TRBV2, with D possibly matching TRBD2 (5 bases). The CDR3 is 12 amino acids. V was shortened by 8 bases and J by 0 bases, with 8 bases between the two germline ends. The germline V gene has CDR1 SNHLY and CDR2 FYNNEI. CDR3 nucleotides: TGTGCCAGCTTGGACTTCTCCTACGAGCAGTACTTC. Its protein product is CASLDFSYEQYF.